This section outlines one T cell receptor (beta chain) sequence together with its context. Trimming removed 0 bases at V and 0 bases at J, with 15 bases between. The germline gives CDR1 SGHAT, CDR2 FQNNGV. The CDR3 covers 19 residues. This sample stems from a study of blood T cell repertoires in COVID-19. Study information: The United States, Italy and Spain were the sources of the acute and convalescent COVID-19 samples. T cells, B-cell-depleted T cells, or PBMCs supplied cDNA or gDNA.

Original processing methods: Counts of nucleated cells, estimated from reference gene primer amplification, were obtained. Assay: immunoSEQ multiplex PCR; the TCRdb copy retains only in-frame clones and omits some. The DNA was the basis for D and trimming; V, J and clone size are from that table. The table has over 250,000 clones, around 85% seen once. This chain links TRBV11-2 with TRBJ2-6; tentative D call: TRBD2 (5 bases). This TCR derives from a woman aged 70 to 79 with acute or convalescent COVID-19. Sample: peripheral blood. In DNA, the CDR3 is TGTGCCAGCAGCTTAGATCAACGACTATCCCGCTCTGGGGCCAACGTCCTGACTTTC. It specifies CASSLDQRLSRSGANVLTF.